This T cell receptor beta chain is from a study of cytomegalovirus exposure and HLA in healthy donors. Remarks on this clone: The antigen remains undetermined.

The CDR3 extends over 14 amino acids. V was clipped by 0 bases and J by 4 bases, with 10 bases between them. Germline-derived CDR1 and CDR2 are SGHAT and FQNNGV. Notes on the study in general: There were reportedly fewer N-insertions in an Asian-associated ancestry cluster than the approximately 700-donor mean, in a later analysis.

Vbeta (60) and Jbeta (13) primers were used in the PCR. In the original processing: In a later analysis, 70 million to 80 million unique TCR beta chains included roughly 11 million shared by two or more donors. The repertoire was sequenced with immunoSEQ multiplex PCR; TCRdb's copy has only in-frame clones and lacks some. The V and J calls and clone size come from that table; D and trimming were worked out from the DNA. The repertoire holds some 130,000 clones, with roughly 69% as singletons. The chain combines TRBV11-2 with TRBJ2-7; D uncertain. The clonotype was recovered from a human donor in good health. The sequencing sample was made of PBMCs. CDR3 sequence (DNA): TGTGCCAGCAGCTTAGACGGGTCGGAATACGAGCAGTACTTC. Protein product: CASSLDGSEYEQYF.